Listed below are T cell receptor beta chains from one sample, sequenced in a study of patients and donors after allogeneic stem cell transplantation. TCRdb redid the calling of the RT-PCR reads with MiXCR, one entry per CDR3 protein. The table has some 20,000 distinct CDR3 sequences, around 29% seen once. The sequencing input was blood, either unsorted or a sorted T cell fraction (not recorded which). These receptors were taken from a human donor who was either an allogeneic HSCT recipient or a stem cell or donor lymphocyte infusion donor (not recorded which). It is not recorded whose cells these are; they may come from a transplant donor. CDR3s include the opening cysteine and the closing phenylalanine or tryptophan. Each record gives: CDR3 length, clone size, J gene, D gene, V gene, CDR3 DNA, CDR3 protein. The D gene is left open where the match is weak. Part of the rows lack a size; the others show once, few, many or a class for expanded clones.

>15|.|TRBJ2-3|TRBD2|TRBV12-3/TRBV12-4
TGTGCCAGCAGTCGACTAGCGGGGAGGGCAGATACGCAGTATTTT
CASSRLAGRADTQYF
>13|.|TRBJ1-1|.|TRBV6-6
TGTGCCAGCAGTTACTCCCGGAGCACTGAAGCTTTCTTT
CASSYSRSTEAFF
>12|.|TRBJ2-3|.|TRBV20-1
TGCAGTGTAGGGGGTTTCACAGATACGCAGTATTTT
CSVGGFTDTQYF
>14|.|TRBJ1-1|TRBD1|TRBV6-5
TGTGCCAGCAGGCGGGACAGGGGGAGCACTGAAGCTTTCTTT
CASRRDRGSTEAFF
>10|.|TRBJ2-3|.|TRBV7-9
TGTGCCAGCAGCACCTATACGCAGTATTTT
CASSTYTQYF
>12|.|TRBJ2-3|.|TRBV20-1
TGCAGTGCTACAGCAAGGCAAGATACGCAGTATTTT
CSATARQDTQYF
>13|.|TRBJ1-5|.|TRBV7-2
TGTGCCAGCACCCCCGGACAGCATCAGCCCCAGCATTTT
CASTPGQHQPQHF
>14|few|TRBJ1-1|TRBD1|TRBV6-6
TGTGCCAGCAGTTACTGGGGCAGGGGGACTGAAGCTTTCTTT
CASSYWGRGTEAFF
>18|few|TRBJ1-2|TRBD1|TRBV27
TGTGCCAGCAGTTCAGAACCCCGTTTCAGGGGGCGTAGCTATGGCTACACCTTC
CASSSEPRFRGRSYGYTF
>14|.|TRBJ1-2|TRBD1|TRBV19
TGTGCCAGTAGTGCGTACAGGGGGCTAAAGGGCTACACCTTC
CASSAYRGLKGYTF
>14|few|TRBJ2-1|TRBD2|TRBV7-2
TGTGCCAGCAGCTTAGCCCGGACTAGCGATGAGCAGTTCTTC
CASSLARTSDEQFF
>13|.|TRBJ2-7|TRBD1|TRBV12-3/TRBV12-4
TGTGCCAGCACCCTAAACAGGGGCCACGAGCAGTACTTC
CASTLNRGHEQYF
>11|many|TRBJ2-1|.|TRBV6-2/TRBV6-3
TGTGCCAGCAGCCGAGGGGTATTCCTGTTCTTC
CASSRGVFLFF
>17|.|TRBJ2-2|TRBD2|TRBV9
TGTGCCAGCAGCGCCCCGCTAGCGGGGGTAGTCACCGGGGAGCTGTTTTTT
CASSAPLAGVVTGELFF
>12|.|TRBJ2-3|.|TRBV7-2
TGTGCCAGCAGCTTAGAGGGAAGGTTGCGGTATTTT
CASSLEGRLRYF
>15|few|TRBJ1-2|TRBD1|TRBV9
TGTGCCAGCAGCGTAGAGTCAGGGGGCTACTATGGCTACACCTTC
CASSVESGGYYGYTF